The clone carrying this TCR beta chain was counted once. Measured with immunoSEQ multiplex PCR; TCRdb has only the in-frame clones, and not every one. The sample lists around 50,000 clones, about nine tenths occurring once. From germline, CDR1 is MNHEY and CDR2 SVGAGI. Germline trimming cut 6 bases from V and 4 bases from J; bases unmatched to any gene: 6. The CDR3 length is 14 residues. The data were obtained in a study of blood T cell repertoires in COVID-19. Overall study context: Sample material is recorded as cDNA or gDNA derived from T cells, B-cell-depleted T cells, or PBMCs.

The source of this sequence is a woman older than 75 with COVID-19, enrolled during active disease. The rearrangement uses TRBV6-5 and TRBJ2-5, with TRBD1 matching over 9 bases. Material for sequencing was peripheral blood. The CDR3 nucleotides read TGTGCCAGCAGCCACAGGGGGCACGGAGAGACCCAGTACTTC. This encodes CASSHRGHGETQYF.